This T cell receptor beta chain was found in a study of Ad26.COV2.S vaccination and SARS-CoV-2 variants. Study context: Ad26.COV2.S was injected intramuscularly once or twice, 56 days apart. General study results and limits: Breadth measured for non-spike TCRs was similar across vaccine and placebo recipients.

The ends lost 2 bases at V and 6 bases at J; junction bases unmatched: 5. Germline CDR1 and CDR2: MNHNY and SVGAGI (reference sequence). There are 14 residues in the CDR3. As regards this clone: What it binds is unknown.

Regarding treatment: some 19 received Ad26.COV2.S at low or high dose, single or two shots; several received placebo; per-sample allocation not given. At day 63 after the first vaccine or placebo injection, samples were drawn. Here immunoSEQ multiplex PCR was the method, and the copy in TCRdb shows in-frame clones only, minus some. The sample records about 680,000 clones, roughly 90% being singletons. This sequence originates from a person between 18 and 65 years old who received the Ad26.COV2.S COVID-19 vaccine or a placebo. The chain uses TRBV6-6 and TRBJ2-5; 8 bases map to TRBD1. The specimen comprised peripheral blood, sampled in a trial of Ad26.COV2.S vaccine versus placebo. The CDR3 bases are TGTGCCAGCAGTTACAAACAGGGGGAAAAGACCCAGTACTTC. Encoded protein: CASSYKQGEKTQYF.